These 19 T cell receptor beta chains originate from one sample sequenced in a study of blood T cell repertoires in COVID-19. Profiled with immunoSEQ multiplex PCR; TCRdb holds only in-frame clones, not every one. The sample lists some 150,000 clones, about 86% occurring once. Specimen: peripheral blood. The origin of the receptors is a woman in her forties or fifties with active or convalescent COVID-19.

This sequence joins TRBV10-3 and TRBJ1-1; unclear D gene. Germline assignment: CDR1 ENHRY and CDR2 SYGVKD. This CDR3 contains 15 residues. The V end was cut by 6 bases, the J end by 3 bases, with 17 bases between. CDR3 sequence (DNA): TGTGCCATCAGCACCCAACCTGGCGGTGACACTGAAGCTTTCTTT. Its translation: CAISTQPGGDTEAFF.

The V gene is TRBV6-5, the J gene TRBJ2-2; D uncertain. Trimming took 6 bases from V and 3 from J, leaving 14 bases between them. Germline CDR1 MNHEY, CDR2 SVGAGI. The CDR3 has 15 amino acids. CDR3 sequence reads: CASSEAPIDTGELFF. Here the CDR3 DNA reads TGTGCCAGCAGCGAGGCCCCGATCGACACCGGGGAGCTGTTTTTT.

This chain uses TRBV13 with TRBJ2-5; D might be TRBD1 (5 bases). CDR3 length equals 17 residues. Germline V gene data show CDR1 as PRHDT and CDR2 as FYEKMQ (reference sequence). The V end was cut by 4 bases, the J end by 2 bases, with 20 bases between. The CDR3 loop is CASSSSRQRMRQETQYF. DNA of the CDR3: TGTGCCAGCAGCTCCTCCCGACAGAGAATGAGACAAGAGACCCAGTACTTC.

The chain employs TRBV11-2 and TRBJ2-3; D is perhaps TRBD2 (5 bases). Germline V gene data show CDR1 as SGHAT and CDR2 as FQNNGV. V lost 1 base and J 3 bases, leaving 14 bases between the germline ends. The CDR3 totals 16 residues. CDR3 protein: CASSLVAGKGTDTQYF. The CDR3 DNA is TGTGCCAGCAGCTTAGTAGCCGGGAAAGGGACAGATACGCAGTATTTT.

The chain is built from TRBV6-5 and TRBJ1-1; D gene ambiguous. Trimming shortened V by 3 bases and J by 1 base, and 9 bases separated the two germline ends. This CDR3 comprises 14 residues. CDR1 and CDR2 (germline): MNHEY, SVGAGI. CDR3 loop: CASSYFPGNTEAFF. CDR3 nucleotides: TGTGCCAGCAGTTATTTTCCGGGGAACACTGAAGCTTTCTTT.

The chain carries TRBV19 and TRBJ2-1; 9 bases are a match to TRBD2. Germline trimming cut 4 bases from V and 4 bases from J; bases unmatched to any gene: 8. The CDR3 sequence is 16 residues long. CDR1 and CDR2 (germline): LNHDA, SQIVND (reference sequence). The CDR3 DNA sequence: TGTGCCAGTAGTAATCAAGCGGGGGGAACTTACAATGAGCAGTTCTTC. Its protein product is CASSNQAGGTYNEQFF.

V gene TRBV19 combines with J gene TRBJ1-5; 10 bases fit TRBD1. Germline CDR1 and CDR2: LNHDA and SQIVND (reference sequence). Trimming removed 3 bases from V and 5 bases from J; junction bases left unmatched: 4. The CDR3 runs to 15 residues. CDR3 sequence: CASSIMDRGDQPQHF. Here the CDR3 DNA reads TGTGCCAGTAGTATCATGGACAGGGGGGATCAGCCCCAGCATTTT.

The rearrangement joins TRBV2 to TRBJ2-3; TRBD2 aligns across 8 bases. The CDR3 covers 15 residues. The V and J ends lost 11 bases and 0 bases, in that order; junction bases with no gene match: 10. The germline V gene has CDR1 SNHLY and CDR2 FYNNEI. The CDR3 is CAGSQAGVSTDTQYF. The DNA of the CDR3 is TGTGCCGGCTCTCAAGCGGGGGTGAGCACAGATACGCAGTATTTT.

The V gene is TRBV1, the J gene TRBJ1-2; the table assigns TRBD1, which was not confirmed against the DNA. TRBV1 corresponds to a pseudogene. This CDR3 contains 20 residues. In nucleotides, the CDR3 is TGCACCAGCAGCCAAGAGATCGGACCGGGACAGGGGCCCTATAACTATGGCTACACCTTC. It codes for CTSSQEIGPGQGPYNYGYTF.

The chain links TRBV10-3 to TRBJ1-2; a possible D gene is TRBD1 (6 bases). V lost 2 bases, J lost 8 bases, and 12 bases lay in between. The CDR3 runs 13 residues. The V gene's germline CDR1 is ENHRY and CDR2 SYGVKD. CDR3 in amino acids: CAISEGQREGYTF. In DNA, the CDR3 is TGTGCCATCAGTGAGGGACAGAGAGAAGGCTACACCTTC.

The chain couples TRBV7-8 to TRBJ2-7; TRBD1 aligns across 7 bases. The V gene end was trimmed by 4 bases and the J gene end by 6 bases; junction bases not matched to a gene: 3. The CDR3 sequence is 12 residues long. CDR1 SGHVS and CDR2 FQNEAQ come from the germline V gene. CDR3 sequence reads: CASSSTGSEQYF. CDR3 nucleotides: TGTGCCAGCAGCTCGACAGGGTCCGAGCAGTACTTC.

The CDR3 is CASSSSRRGRLSGNTIYF. The CDR3 nucleotides read TGTGCCAGCAGTTCATCTCGCAGGGGTAGATTGTCTGGAAACACCATATATTTT. The rearrangement joins TRBV27 to TRBJ1-3; tentatively, D is TRBD1 (6 bases). The germline gives CDR1 MNHEY, CDR2 SMNVEV (reference sequence). Trimming removed 4 bases from V and 1 base from J, with 20 bases in between. There are 18 residues in the CDR3.

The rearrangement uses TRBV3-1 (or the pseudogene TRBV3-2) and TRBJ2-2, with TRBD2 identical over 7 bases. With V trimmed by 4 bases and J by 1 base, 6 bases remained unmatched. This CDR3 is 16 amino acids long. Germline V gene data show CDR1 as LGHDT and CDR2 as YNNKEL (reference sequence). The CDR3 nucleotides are TGTGCCAGCAGCCCCCGACTAGCCGGGAACACCGGGGAGCTGTTTTTT. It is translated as CASSPRLAGNTGELFF.

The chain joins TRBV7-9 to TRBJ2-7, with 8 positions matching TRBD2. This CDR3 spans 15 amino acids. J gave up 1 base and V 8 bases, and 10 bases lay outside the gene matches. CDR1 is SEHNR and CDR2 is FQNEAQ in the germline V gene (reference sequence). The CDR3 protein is CASSPGGTRSYEQYF. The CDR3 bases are TGTGCCAGCTCCCCGGGGGGGACAAGGTCCTACGAGCAGTACTTC.

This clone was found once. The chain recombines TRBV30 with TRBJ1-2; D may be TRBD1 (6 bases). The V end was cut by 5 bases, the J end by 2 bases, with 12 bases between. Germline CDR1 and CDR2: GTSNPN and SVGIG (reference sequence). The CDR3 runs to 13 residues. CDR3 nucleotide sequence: TGTGCCTGGGTGGGACACCGAAACTATGGCTACACCTTC. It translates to CAWVGHRNYGYTF. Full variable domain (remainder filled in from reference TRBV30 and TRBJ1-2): SQTIHQWPATLVQPVGSPLSLECTVEGTSNPNLYWYRQAAGRGLQLLFYSVGIGQISSEVPQNLSASRPQDRQFILSSKKLLLSDSGFYLCAWVGHRNYGYTFGSGTRLTVV.

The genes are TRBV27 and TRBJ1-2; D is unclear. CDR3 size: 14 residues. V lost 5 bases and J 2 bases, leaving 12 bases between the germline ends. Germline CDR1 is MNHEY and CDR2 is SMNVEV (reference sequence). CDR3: CASSPSRQNYGYTF. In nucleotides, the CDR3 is TGTGCCAGCAGTCCCTCGAGGCAGAACTATGGCTACACCTTC.

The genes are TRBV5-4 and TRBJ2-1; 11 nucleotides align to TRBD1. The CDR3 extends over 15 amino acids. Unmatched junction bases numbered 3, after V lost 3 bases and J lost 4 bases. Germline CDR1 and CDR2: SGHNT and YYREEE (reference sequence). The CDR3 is CASSWGQGGYNEQFF. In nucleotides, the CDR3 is TGTGCCAGCAGCTGGGGACAGGGGGGGTACAATGAGCAGTTCTTC.

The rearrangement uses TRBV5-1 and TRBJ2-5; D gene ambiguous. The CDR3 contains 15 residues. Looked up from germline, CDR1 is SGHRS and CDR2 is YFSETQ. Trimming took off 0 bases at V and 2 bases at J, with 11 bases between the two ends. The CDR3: CASSLDSPLQETQYF. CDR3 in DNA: TGCGCCAGCAGCTTGGACTCGCCCCTACAAGAGACCCAGTACTTC.

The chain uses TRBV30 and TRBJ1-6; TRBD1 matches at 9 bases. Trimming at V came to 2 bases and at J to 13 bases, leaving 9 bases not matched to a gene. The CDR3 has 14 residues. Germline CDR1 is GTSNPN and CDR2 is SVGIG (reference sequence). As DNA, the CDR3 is TGTGCCTGGAGTTCCGGGACAGGGATTCTGCCCCTCCACTTT. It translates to CAWSSGTGILPLHF.